This TCR beta chain originates from a study of blood T cell repertoires in COVID-19. Study summary: PBMCs, B-cell-depleted T cells, or T cells provided the cDNA or gDNA that made up the material.

As originally analysed: Estimation of nucleated cell counts was performed using reference gene primer amplification. Produced via immunoSEQ multiplex PCR; TCRdb's table is partial and in-frame only. The DNA gave D and trimming, while V, J and clone size come from that table. The table records 250,000 or so clones, 85% of them present only once. This TCR was recovered from a woman aged 60-75 years with active or convalescent COVID-19. Input material: peripheral blood.

CDR3 region: CASSIEGVDYGYTF. CDR3 nucleotide sequence: TGTGCCAGTAGTATAGAAGGAGTTGACTATGGCTACACCTTC. The chain has TRBV19 and TRBJ1-2; D gene unclear. Germline CDR1 and CDR2: LNHDA and SQIVND (reference sequence). CDR3 length: 14 amino acids. Trimming stripped 0 bases from V and 3 bases from J, with 8 bases between.